This T cell receptor beta chain was observed in a study of shared clonotypes between healthy human individuals. This CDR3 comprises 14 residues. V shed 2 bases and J shed 8 bases, with 13 bases lying between them. Looked up from germline, CDR1 is MNHEY and CDR2 is SVGAGI. This table comes from immunoSEQ multiplex PCR, and its TCRdb copy is limited to in-frame clones, with some not included. The sample has about 2 million clones; about 95% are singletons. Selected positively for CCR7 and CD45RO-negative, naive CD8 cells excluded terminally differentiated effector memory CD45RA+ cells. This chain links TRBV6-5 with TRBJ2-1; D unresolved. This sequence originates from a young man in good health. Sample: naive CD8+ T cells sorted from blood. CDR3 amino acids: CASSYQTDVDEQFF. The CDR3 DNA follows: TGTGCCAGCAGTTACCAGACCGACGTGGATGAGCAGTTCTTC.